This TCR beta chain was sequenced for a study of blood T cell repertoires in COVID-19. Turning to the study itself: PBMCs, B-cell-depleted T cells, or T cells provided the cDNA or gDNA that made up the material.

Source study methods: For nucleated cells, counts were estimated from reference gene primer amplification. Profiling relied on immunoSEQ multiplex PCR, and the TCRdb table lists in-frame clones only, not all of them. The D gene and trimming were derived from the DNA, and the V and J assignments and clone size from that table. The sample carries 130,000 to 150,000 clones, 80% to 85% recorded once. Germline loops: CDR1 LNHDA, CDR2 SQIVND (reference sequence). The CDR3 spans 15 residues. The V gene lost 5 bases and the J gene lost 0 bases, with 11 bases spanning the gap. Sample: peripheral blood. The chain joins TRBV19 to TRBJ1-5, with D unresolved. The origin of this receptor is a human donor in a cohort sampled during active COVID-19. CDR3 bases: TGTGCCAGTAGTGATACAGCATATAGCAATCAGCCCCAGCATTTT. This translates into CASSDTAYSNQPQHF.